This TCR beta chain appears in the sequencing data of a study of cytomegalovirus exposure and HLA in healthy donors. Study as a whole: There were 117 million unique TCR beta sequences, drawn from approximately 190 million T cells, in an earlier analysis.

Primers included in the PCR were 60 Vbeta and 13 Jbeta primers. TCRdb keeps only in-frame clones here, not all; method: immunoSEQ multiplex PCR. The sample lists about 260,000 clones; approximately 85% were seen once. A remark on this clone: Different DNA sequences within this sample yield the same CDR3.

From germline, CDR1 is DFQATT and CDR2 SNEGSKA (reference sequence). V lost 6 bases and J lost 10, with 13 bases in between. This CDR3 is 11 amino acids long. The sample was PBMCs. The receptor was derived from a middle-aged woman in good health and CMV-seropositive. The V call is TRBV20-1, the J call TRBJ2-1, with a weak D call TRBD2 (5 bases). This CDR3 is CSATRTGEQFF. DNA for the CDR3: TGCAGTGCGACCAGGACGGGGGAGCAGTTCTTC.